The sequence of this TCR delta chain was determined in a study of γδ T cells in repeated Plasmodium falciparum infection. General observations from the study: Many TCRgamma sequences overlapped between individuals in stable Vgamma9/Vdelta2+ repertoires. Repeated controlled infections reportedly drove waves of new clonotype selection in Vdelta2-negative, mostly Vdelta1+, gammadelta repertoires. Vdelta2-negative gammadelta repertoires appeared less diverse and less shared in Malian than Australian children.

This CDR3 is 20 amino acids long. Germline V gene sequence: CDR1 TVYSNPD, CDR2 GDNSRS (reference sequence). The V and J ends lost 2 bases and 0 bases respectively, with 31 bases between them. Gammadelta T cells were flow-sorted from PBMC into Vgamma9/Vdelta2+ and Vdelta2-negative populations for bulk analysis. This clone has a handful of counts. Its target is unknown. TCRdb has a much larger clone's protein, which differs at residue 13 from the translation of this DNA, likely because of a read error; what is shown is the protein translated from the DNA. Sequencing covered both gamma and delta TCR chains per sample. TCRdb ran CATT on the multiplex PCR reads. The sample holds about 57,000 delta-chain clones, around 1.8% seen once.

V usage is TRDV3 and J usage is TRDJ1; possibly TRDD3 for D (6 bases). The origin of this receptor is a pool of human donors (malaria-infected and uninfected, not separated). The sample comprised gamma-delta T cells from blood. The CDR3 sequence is CAFGRLRYLYWVAYTDKLIF. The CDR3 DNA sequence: TGTGCCTTTGGCCGGCTACGGTACCTGTACTGGGTCGCGTACACCGATAAACTCATCTTT.